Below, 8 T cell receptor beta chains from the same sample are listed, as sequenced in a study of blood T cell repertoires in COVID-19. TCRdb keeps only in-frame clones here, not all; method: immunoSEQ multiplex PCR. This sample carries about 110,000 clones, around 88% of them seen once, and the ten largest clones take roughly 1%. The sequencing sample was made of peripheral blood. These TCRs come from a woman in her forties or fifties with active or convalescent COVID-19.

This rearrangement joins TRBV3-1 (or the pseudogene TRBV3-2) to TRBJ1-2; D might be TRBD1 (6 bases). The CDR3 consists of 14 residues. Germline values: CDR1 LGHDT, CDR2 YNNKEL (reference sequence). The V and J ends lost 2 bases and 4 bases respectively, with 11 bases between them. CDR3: CASSQKTGVYGYTF. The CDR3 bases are TGTGCCAGCAGCCAAAAGACAGGCGTCTATGGCTACACCTTC.

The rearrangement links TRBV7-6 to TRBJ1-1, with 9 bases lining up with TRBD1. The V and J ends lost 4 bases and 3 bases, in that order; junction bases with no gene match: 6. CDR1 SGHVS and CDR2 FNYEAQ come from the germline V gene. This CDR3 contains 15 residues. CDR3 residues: CASSSPYRGHTEAFF. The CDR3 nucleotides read TGTGCCAGCAGCTCCCCTTACAGGGGGCACACTGAAGCTTTCTTT.

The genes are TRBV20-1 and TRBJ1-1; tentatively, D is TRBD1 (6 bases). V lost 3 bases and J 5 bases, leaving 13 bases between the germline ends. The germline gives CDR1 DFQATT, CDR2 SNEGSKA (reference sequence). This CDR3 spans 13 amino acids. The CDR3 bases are TGCAGTGCTAGTAGGGGGACGGGGACTGAAGCTTTCTTT. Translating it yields CSASRGTGTEAFF.

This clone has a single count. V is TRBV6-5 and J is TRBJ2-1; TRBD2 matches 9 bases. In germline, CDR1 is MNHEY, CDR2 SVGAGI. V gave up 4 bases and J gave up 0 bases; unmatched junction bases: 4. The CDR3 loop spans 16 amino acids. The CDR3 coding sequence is TGTGCCAGCAGTTCTAGCGGGACAATCTCCTACAATGAGCAGTTCTTC. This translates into CASSSSGTISYNEQFF.

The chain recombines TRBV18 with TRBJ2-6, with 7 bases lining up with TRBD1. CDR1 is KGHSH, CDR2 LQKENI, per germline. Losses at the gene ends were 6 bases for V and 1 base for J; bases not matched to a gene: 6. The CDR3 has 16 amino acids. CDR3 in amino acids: CASSRDSPSGANVLTF. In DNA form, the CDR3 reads TGTGCCAGCTCTCGGGACAGTCCTTCTGGGGCCAACGTCCTGACTTTC.

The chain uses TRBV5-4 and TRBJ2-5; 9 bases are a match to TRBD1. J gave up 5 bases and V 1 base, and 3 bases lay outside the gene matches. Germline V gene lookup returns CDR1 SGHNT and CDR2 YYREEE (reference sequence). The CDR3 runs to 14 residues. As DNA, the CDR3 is TGTGCCAGCAGCTTGACAGGGGGCGGGGAGACCCAGTACTTC. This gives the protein CASSLTGGGETQYF.

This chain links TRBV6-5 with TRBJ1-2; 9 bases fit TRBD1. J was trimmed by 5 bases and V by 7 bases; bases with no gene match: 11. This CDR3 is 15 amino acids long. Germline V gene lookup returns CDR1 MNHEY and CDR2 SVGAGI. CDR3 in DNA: TGTGCCAGCACTCGACAAAAGACAGGGGGTTATGGCTACACCTTC. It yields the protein CASTRQKTGGYGYTF.

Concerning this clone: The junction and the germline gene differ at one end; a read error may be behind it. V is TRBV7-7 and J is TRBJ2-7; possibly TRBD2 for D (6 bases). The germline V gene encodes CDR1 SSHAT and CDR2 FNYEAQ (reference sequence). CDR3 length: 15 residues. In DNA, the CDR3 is TGTGCTAGCAGCTTTGTGGGAGGACCCTACTACGAGCAGTACTTC. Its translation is CASSFVGGPYYEQYF.